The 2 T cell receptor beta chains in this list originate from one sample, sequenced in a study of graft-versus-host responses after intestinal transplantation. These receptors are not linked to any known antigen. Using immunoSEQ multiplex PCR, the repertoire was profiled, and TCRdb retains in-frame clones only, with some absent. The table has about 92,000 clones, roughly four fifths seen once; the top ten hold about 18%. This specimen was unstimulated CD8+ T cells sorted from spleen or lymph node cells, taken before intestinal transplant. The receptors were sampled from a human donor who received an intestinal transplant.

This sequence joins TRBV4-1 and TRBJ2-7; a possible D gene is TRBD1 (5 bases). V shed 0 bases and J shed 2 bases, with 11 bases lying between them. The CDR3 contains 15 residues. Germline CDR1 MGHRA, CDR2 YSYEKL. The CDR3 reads CASSQDRAPTYEQYF. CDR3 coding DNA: TGCGCCAGCAGCCAAGACAGGGCTCCTACCTACGAGCAGTACTTC.

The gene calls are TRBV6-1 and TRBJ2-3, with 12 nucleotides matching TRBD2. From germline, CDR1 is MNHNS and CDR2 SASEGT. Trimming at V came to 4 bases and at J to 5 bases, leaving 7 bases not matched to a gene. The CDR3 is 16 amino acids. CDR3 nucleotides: TGTGCCAGCAGTGCCGGACTAGCGGGATTTGAAGATACGCAGTATTTT. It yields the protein CASSAGLAGFEDTQYF.